This T cell receptor beta chain was captured in a study of blood T cell repertoires in COVID-19. As for the study in general: Acute-phase and convalescent COVID-19 samples originated in the United States, Italy and Spain.

Germline V gene lookup returns CDR1 SGDLS and CDR2 YYNGEE. V dropped 3 bases and J dropped 8 bases, with 12 bases sitting between them. This CDR3 spans 14 amino acids. Per the original data handling: The authors estimated nucleated cell counts from reference gene primer amplification. Only in-frame clones appear in the TCRdb table, and some are missing; sequencing was by immunoSEQ multiplex PCR. V and J calls and clone size come straight from that table; D and trimming were deduced from the DNA. The sample yields some 190,000 clones, 80% seen once. In terms of age and location, participants ranged from about 18 to 90 years and lived in about two dozen US areas.

This receptor was taken from a man in his fifties or sixties who had been exposed to COVID-19. Sequenced input: PBMCs or T cells enriched from blood (not recorded which). The chain employs TRBV9 and TRBJ1-6, with TRBD1 as a possible D gene (5 bases). In DNA, the CDR3 is TGTGCCAGCAGCGCGAAATGGGGGGATTCACCCCTCCACTTT. This codes for CASSAKWGDSPLHF.